This T cell receptor (beta chain) came from a study of T cell clonality in common variable immunodeficiency. Germline V gene lookup returns CDR1 DFQATT and CDR2 SNEGSKA (reference sequence). The CDR3 has 13 amino acids. The V and J ends lost 2 bases and 5 bases respectively, with 12 bases between them. CVID and control samples used equivalent genomic DNA input. Some clones are missing from TCRdb's copy, which holds only in-frame ones; the method was immunoSEQ multiplex PCR. This sample has roughly 70,000 clones, each found more than once. General study results and limits: Reportedly, TCR beta sequences from common variable immunodeficiency showed fewer deletions and N-nucleotide insertions.

This clone was recorded at least ten times. Its antigen is not identified. The read ends 3 residues before the CDR3 terminus; that terminus is restored from the germline J gene. Both groups were predominantly of Caucasian heritage. Donors gave roughly 5 to 8 ml heparinized peripheral whole blood. The receptor comes from a person between 18 and 69 years old in good health. The sequenced sample was peripheral blood mononuclear cells. V gene TRBV20-1 combines with J gene TRBJ1-1; the D gene is possibly TRBD1 (6 bases). Partial CDR3 DNA: TGCAGTGCTAGAATGGGGGCCTGGACTGAA. It yields the protein CSARMGAWTE. The whole CDR3 protein is CSARMGAWTEAFF.